The next 8 T cell receptor beta chains were all read from a single sample in a study of blood T cell repertoires in COVID-19 (dated by TCRdb to 2018 to 2020). Library prep was done by the immunoSEQ multiplex PCR assay. TCRdb's version of the immuneACCESS table is confined to in-frame rearrangements and falls short of the full clone set. An unresolved V gene accounts for under half of the shortfall where checked; the remainder is of unknown origin. The table for this sample lists about 69,000 clones; almost 90% of them were counted only once. The ten largest clones add up to 5.3% of the sample. The specimen was peripheral blood. These receptors originate from a man aged 45-65 years with acute or convalescent COVID-19.

This clone was recorded once. The chain employs TRBV19 and TRBJ1-1; D unclear. The V end lost 3 bases, the J end lost 1 base, and 15 bases lay between the germline ends. CDR3 size: 16 residues. Germline CDR1 and CDR2: LNHDA and SQIVND (reference sequence). The chain's CDR3 is CASSMSGEGRNTEAFF. CDR3 nucleotides: TGTGCCAGTAGTATGAGTGGAGAAGGGAGGAACACTGAAGCTTTCTTT.

This sequence joins TRBV3-1 (or the pseudogene TRBV3-2) and TRBJ2-7; tentatively, D is TRBD1 (6 bases). The CDR3 runs to 14 residues. Germline V lookup: CDR1 LGHDT, CDR2 YNNKEL (reference sequence). V was clipped by 2 bases and J by 2 bases, with 10 bases between them. CDR3 in amino acids: CASSQYRDTYEQYF. The CDR3 bases are TGTGCCAGCAGCCAATACAGGGATACCTACGAGCAGTACTTC.

The rearrangement uses TRBV5-6 and TRBJ2-5, with D possibly matching TRBD2 (6 bases). This CDR3 region has 14 residues. Germline-derived CDR1 and CDR2 are SGHDT and YYEEEE. Trimming removed 1 base from V and 4 bases from J, with 11 bases in between. In DNA form, the CDR3 reads TGTGCCAGCAGCTTGTTTGGGGGAGGAGAGACCCAGTACTTC. Translation: CASSLFGGGETQYF.

V is TRBV6-6 and J is TRBJ1-4, with D possibly TRBD1 on 5 matching bases. There are 14 residues in the CDR3. Germline-derived CDR1 and CDR2 are MNHNY and SVGAGI (reference sequence). V was clipped by 7 bases and J by 8 bases, with 17 bases between them. The CDR3 nucleotides are TGTGCCAGCAACCGCCCTGGTGGGGGGGAAAAACTGTTTTTT. Encoded protein: CASNRPGGGEKLFF.

The J gene is TRBJ2-1, the V gene TRBV24-1, with D perhaps matching TRBD1 (5 bases). CDR1 and CDR2 from the germline V gene are KGHDR and SFDVKD. Trimming took off 6 bases at V and 1 base at J, with 12 bases between the two ends. This CDR3 has 15 amino acids. In DNA form, the CDR3 reads TGTGCCACCAGTCTCAGGGTAGGATCCTACAATGAGCAGTTCTTC. Translating gives CATSLRVGSYNEQFF.

This clone was counted a single time. This chain uses TRBV10-3 with TRBJ2-5; 8 positions agree with TRBD1. Germline V CDR1 and CDR2: ENHRY, SYGVKD. V lost 10 bases to trimming and J lost 2 bases; unmatched junction nucleotides: 12. This CDR3 is built from 15 residues. In DNA, the CDR3 is TGTGCCACCAGGAGGGAGAGACAGGGGCAAGAGACCCAGTACTTC. Protein product: CATRRERQGQETQYF.

The rearrangement uses TRBV11-2 and TRBJ2-5; TRBD1 is a possible D gene (5 bases). CDR3 length equals 16 residues. The V end was cut by 5 bases, the J end by 3 bases, with 19 bases between. Germline CDR1 SGHAT, CDR2 FQNNGV. The chain's CDR3 is CASSKRGRVREETQYF. In nucleotides, the CDR3 is TGTGCCAGCAGCAAGCGCGGCAGGGTCCGCGAAGAGACCCAGTACTTC.

This clone was counted only a few times. The V gene is TRBV7-7, the J gene TRBJ2-5; weak D call: TRBD1 (6 bases). This CDR3 spans 15 amino acids. Trimming removed 5 bases from V and 1 base from J, with 14 bases in between. Germline-derived CDR1 and CDR2 are SSHAT and FNYEAQ (reference sequence). CDR3 sequence reads: CASSQKTGLQETQYF. As DNA, the CDR3 is TGTGCCAGCAGCCAAAAAACAGGGCTCCAAGAGACCCAGTACTTC.